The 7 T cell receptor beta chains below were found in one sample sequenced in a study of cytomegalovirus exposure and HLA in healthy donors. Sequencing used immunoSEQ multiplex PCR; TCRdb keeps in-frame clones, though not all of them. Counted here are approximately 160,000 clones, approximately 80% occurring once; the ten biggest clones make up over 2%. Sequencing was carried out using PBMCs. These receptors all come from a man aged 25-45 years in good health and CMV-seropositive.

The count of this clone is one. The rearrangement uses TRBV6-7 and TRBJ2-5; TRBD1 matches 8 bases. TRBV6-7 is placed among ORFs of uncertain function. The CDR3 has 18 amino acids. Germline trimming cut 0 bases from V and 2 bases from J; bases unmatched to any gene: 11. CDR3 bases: TGTGCCAGCAGTTACTCTAAGATCCGGGACAGGCAACAAGAGACCCAGTACTTC. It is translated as CASSYSKIRDRQQETQYF.

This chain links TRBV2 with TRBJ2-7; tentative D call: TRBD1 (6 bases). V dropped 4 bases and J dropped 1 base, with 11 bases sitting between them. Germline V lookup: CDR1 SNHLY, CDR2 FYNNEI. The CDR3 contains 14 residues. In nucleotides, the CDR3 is TGTGCCAGCAGTGCCACAGGGAGATCCTACGAGCAGTACTTC. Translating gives CASSATGRSYEQYF.

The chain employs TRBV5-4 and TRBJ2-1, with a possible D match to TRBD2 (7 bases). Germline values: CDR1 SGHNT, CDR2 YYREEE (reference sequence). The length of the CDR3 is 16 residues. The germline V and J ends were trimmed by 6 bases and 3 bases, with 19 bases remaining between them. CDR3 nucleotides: TGTGCCAGCAAACGCGGGGGCCGGGCCCTCTACAATGAGCAGTTCTTC. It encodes CASKRGGRALYNEQFF.

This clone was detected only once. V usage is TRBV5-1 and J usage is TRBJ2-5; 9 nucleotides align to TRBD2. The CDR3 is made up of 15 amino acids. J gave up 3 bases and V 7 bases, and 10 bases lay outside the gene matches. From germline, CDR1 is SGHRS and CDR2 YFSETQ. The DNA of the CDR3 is TGCGCCAGCCGCGAAAGGACTAGCGTAGAAGAGACCCAGTACTTC. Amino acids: CASRERTSVEETQYF.

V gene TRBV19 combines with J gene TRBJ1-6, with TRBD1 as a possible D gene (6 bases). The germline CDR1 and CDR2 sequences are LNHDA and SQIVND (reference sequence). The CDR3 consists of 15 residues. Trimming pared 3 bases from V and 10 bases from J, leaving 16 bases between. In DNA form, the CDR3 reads TGTGCCAGTAGTATCTCTTCGACAGGCGGGTCACCCCTCCACTTT. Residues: CASSISSTGGSPLHF.

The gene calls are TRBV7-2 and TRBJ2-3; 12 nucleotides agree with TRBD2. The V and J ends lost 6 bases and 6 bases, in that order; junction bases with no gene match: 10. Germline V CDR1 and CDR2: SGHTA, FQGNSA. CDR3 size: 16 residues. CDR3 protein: CASRPLAGGPGDTQYF. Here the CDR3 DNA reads TGTGCCAGCAGACCCCTAGCGGGGGGGCCTGGTGATACGCAGTATTTT.

The CDR3 loop reads CASSPGTGPTEAFF. CDR3 sequence (DNA): TGTGCCAGCTCACCCGGGACAGGGCCCACTGAAGCTTTCTTT. This rearrangement joins TRBV18 to TRBJ1-1; 9 bases line up with TRBD1. The CDR3 runs to 14 residues. V lost 3 bases to trimming and J lost 4 bases; unmatched junction nucleotides: 3. Germline CDR1 and CDR2: KGHSH and LQKENI.